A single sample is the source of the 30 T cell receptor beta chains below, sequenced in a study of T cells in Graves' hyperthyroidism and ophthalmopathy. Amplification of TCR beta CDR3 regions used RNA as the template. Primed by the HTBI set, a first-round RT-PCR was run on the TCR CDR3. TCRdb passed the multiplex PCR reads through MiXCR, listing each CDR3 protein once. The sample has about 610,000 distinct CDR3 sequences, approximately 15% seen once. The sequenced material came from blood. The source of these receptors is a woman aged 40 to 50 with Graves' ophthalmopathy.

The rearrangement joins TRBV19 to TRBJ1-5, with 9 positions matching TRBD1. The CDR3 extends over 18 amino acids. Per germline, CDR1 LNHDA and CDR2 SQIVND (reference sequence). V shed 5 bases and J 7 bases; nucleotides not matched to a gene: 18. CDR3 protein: CASSPLWGGQGLAQPQHF. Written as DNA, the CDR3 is TGTGCCAGTAGTCCATTATGGGGGGGACAGGGCCTCGCCCAGCCCCAGCATTTT.

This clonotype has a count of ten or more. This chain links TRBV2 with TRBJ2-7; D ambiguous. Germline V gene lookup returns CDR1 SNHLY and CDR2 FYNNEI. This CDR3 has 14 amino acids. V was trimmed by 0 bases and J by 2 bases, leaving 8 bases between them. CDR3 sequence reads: CASSEAAQTYEQYF. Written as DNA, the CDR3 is TGTGCCAGCAGTGAAGCGGCACAGACCTACGAGCAGTACTTC.

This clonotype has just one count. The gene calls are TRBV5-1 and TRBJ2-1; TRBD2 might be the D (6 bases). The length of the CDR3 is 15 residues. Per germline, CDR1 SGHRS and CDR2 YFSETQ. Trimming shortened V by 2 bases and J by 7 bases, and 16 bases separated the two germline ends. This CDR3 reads CASSLTPGAGNEQFF. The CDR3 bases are TGCGCCAGCAGCTTAACGCCGGGAGCCGGGAATGAGCAGTTCTTC.

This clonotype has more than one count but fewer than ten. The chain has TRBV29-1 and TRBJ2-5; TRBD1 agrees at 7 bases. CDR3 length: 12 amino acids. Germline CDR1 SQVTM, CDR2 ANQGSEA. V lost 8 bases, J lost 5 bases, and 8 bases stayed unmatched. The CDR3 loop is CSHDRVGETQYF. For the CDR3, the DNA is TGCAGCCACGACAGGGTCGGGGAGACCCAGTACTTC.

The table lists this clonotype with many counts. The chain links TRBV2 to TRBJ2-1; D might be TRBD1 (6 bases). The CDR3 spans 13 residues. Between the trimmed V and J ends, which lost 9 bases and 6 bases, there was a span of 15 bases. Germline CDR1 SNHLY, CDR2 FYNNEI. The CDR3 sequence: CARSLGGGNEQFF. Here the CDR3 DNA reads TGTGCCAGATCCTTAGGGGGTGGCAATGAGCAGTTCTTC.

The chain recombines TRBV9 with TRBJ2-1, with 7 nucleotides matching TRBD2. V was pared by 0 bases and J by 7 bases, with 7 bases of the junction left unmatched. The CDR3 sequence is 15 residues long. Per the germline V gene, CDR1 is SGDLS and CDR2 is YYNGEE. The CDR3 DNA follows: TGTGCCAGCAGCGTAGAACGTTTCGGGGGGAATGAGCAGTTCTTC. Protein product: CASSVERFGGNEQFF.

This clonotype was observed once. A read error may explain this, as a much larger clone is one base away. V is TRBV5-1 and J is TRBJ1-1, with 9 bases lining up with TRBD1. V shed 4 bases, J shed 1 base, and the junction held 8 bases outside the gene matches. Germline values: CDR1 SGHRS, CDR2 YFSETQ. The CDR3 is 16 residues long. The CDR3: CASSPSGTGKNTEAFF. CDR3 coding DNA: TGCGCCAGCAGCCCATCCGGGACAGGGAAGAACACTGAAGCTTTCTTT.

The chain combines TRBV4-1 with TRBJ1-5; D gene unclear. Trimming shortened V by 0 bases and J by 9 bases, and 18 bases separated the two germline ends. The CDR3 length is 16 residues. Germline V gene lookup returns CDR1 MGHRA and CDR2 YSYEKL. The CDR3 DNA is TGCGCCAGCAGCCAAGAGCTCACAGCGGTGGTCCGGCCCCAGCATTTT. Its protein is CASSQELTAVVRPQHF.

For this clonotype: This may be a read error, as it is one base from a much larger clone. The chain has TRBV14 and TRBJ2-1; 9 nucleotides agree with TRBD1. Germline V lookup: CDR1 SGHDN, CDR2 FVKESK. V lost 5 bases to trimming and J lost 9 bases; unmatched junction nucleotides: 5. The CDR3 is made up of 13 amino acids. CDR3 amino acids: CASSWDRVTEQFF. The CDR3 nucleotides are TGTGCCAGCAGCTGGGACAGGGTGACTGAGCAGTTCTTC.

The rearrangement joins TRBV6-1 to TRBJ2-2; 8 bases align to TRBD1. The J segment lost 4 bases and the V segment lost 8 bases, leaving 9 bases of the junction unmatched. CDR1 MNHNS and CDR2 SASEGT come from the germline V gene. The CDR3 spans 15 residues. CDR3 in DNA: TGTGCCAGCTGCCAGGGGGCGGGTTTCACCGGGGAGCTGTTTTTT. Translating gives CASCQGAGFTGELFF.

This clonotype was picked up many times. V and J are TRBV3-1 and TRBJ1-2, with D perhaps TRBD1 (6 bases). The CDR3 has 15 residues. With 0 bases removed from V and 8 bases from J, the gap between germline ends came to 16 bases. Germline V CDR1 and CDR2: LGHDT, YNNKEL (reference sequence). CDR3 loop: CASSQEDRQRLGYTF. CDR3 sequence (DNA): TGTGCCAGCAGCCAAGAGGACAGACAGAGGTTGGGCTACACCTTC.

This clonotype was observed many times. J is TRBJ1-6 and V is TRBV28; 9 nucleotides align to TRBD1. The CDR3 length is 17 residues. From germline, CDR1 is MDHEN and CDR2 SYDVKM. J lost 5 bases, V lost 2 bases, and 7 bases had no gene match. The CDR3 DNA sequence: TGTGCCAGCAGTTTACCCGGGACAGGGCTAAATAATTCACCCCTCCACTTT. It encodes CASSLPGTGLNNSPLHF.

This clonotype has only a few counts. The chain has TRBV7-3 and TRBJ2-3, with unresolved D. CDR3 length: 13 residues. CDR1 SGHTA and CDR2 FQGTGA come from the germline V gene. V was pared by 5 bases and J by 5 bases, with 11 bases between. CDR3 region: CASSLTRLDTQYF. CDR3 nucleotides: TGTGCCAGCAGCCTTACCCGGTTAGATACGCAGTATTTT.

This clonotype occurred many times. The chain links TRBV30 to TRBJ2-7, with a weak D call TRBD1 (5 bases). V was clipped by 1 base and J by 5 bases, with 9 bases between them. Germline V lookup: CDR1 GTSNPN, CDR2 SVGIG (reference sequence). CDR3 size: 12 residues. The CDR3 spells CAWSGAGHEQYF. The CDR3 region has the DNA TGTGCCTGGAGTGGGGCAGGGCACGAGCAGTACTTC.

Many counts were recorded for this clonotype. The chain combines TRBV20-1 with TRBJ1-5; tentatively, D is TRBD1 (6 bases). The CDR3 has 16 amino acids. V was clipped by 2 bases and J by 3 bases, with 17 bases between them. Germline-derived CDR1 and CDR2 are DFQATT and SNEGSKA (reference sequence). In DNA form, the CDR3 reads TGCAGTGCTAGACTCCCTTTAGACAGGAACAATCAGCCCCAGCATTTT. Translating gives CSARLPLDRNNQPQHF.

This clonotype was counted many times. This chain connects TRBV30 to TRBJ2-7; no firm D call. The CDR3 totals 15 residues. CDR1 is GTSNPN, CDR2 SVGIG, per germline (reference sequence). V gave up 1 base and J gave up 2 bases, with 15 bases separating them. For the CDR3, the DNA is TGTGCCTGGAGTGGTCCGGGCAGGCGGACCTACGAGCAGTACTTC. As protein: CAWSGPGRRTYEQYF.

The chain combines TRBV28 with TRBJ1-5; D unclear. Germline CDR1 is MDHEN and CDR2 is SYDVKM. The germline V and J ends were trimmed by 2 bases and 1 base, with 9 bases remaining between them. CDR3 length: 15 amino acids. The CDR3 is CASSLIDWSNQPQHF. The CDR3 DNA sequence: TGTGCCAGCAGTTTAATTGATTGGAGCAATCAGCCCCAGCATTTT.

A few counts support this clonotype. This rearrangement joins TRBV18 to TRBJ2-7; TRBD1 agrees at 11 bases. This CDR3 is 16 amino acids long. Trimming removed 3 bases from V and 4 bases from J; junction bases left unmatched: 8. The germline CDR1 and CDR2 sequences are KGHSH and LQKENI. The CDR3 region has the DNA TGTGCCAGCTCACCTACTATTGGACAGGGGGCTTACGAGCAGTACTTC. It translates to CASSPTIGQGAYEQYF.

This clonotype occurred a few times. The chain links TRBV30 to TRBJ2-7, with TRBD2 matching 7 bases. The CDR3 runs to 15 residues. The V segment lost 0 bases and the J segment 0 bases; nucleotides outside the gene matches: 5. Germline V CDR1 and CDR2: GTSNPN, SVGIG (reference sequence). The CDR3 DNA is TGTGCCTGGAGTGTACTGGGCGGGGGCTCCTACGAGCAGTACTTC. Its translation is CAWSVLGGGSYEQYF.

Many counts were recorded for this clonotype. The CDR3 sequence is CASSGGTRGTQYF. CDR3 DNA sequence: TGTGCCAGCAGTGGGGGTACGCGAGGCACCCAGTACTTC. The chain combines TRBV28 with TRBJ2-5; D may correspond to TRBD1 or TRBD2 (5 bases each). Germline values: CDR1 MDHEN, CDR2 SYDVKM. This CDR3 comprises 13 residues. Trimming took 5 bases from V and 8 from J, leaving 15 bases between them.

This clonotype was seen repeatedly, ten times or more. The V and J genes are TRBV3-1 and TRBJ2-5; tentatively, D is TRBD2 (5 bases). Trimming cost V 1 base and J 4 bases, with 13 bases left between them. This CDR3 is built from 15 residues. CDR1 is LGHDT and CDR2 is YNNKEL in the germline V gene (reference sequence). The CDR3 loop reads CASSQVQLSGETQYF. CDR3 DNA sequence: TGTGCCAGCAGCCAAGTACAGCTCAGCGGAGAGACCCAGTACTTC.

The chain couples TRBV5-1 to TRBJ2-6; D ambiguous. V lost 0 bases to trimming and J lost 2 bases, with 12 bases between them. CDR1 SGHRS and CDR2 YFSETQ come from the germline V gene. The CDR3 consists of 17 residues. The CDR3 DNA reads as TGCGCCAGCAGCTTGGGGCCAGCCAAGACTGGGGCCAACGTCCTGACTTTC. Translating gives CASSLGPAKTGANVLTF. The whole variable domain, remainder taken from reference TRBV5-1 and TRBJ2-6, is KAGVTQTPRYLIKTRGQQVTLSCSPISGHRSVSWYQQTPGQGLQFLFEYFSETQRNKGNFPGRFSGRQFSNSRSEMNVSTLELGDSALYLCASSLGPAKTGANVLTFGAGSRLTVL.

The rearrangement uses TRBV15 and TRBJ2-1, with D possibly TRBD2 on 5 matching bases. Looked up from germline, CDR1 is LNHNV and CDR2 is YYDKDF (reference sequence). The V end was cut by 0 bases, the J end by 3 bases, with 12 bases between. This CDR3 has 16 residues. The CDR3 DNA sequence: TGTGCCACCAGCAGAGAAGGATTAGCGAACTACAATGAGCAGTTCTTC. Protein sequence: CATSREGLANYNEQFF.

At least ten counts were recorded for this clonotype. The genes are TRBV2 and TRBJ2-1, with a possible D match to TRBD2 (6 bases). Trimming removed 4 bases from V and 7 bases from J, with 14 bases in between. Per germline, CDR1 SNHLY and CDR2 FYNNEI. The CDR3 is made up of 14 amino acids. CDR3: CASSVGTVVNEQFF. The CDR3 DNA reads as TGTGCCAGCAGTGTGGGGACTGTTGTTAATGAGCAGTTCTTC.

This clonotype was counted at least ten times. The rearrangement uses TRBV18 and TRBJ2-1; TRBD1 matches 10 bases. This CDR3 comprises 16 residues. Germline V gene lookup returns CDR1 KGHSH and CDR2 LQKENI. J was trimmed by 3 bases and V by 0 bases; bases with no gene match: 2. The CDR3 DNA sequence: TGTGCCAGCTCACCACCGGGACAGGGGAACTACAATGAGCAGTTCTTC. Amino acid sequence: CASSPPGQGNYNEQFF.

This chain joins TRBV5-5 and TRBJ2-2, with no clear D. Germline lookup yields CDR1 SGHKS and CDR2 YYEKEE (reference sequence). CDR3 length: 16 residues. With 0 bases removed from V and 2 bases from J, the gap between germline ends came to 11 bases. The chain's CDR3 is CASSLVAGQNTGELFF. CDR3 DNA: TGTGCCAGCAGCTTGGTTGCAGGCCAAAACACCGGGGAGCTGTTTTTT.

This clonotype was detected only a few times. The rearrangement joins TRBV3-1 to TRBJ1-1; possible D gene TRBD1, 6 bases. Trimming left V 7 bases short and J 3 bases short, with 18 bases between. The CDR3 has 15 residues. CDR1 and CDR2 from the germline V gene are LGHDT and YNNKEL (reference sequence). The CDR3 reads CASTKRGTRDTEAFF. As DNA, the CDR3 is TGTGCCAGCACCAAAAGAGGGACAAGGGACACTGAAGCTTTCTTT. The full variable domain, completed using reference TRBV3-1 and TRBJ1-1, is DTAVSQTPKYLVTQMGNDKSIKCEQNLGHDTMYWYKQDSKKFLKIMFSYNNKELIINETVPNRFSPKSPDKAHLNLHINSLELGDSAVYFCASTKRGTRDTEAFFGQGTRLTVV.

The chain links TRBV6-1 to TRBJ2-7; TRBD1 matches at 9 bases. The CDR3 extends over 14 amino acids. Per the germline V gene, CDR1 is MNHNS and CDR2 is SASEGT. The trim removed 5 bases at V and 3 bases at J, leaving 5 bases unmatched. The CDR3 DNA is TGTGCCAGCAGTTCCCCGGGACAGGGCTACGAGCAGTACTTC. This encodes CASSSPGQGYEQYF.

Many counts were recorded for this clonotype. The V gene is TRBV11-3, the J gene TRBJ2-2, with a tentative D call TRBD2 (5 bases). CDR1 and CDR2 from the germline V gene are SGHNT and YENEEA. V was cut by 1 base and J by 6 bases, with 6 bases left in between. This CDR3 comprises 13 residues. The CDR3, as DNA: TGTGCCAGCAGCTTAGGGACTGCCGGGGAGCTGTTTTTT. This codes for CASSLGTAGELFF.

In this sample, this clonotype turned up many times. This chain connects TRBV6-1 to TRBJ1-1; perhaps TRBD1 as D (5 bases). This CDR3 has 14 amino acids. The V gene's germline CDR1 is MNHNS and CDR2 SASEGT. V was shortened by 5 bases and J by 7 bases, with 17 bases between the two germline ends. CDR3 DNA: TGTGCCAGCAGTACCCGGGGGAGGGATGATGAAGCTTTCTTT. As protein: CASSTRGRDDEAFF.